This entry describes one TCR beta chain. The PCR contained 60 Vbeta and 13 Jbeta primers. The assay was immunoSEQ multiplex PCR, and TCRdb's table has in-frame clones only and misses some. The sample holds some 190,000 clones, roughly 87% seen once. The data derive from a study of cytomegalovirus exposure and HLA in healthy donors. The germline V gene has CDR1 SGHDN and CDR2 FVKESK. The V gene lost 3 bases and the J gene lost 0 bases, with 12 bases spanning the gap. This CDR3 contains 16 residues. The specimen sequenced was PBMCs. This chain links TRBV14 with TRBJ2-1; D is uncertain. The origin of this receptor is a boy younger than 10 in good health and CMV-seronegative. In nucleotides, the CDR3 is TGTGCCAGCAGCCAGGTACCTCAGTTCTCCTACAATGAGCAGTTCTTC. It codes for CASSQVPQFSYNEQFF. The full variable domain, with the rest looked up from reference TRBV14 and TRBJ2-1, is EAGVTQFPSHSVIEKGQTVTLRCDPISGHDNLYWYRRVMGKEIKFLLHFVKESKQDESGMPNNRFLAERTGGTYSTLKVQPAELEDSGVYFCASSQVPQFSYNEQFFGPGTRLTVL.